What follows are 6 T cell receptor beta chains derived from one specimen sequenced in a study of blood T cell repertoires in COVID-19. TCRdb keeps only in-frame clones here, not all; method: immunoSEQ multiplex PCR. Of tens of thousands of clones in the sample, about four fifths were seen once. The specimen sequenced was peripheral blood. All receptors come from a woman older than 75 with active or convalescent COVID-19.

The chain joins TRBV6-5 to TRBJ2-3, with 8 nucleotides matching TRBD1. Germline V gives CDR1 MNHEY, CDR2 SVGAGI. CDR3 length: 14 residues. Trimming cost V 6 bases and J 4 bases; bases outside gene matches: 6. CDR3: CASRGDRLADTQYF. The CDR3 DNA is TGTGCCAGCAGAGGGGACAGGCTAGCAGATACGCAGTATTTT.

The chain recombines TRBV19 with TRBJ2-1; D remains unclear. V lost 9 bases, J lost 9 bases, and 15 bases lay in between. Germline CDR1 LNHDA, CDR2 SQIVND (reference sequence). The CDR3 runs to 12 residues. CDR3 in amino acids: CASTLEGVEQFF. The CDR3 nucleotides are TGTGCCAGCACCCTCGAAGGAGTTGAGCAGTTCTTC. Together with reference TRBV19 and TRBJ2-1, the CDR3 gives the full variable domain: DGGITQSPKYLFRKEGQNVTLSCEQNLNHDAMYWYRQDPGQGLRLIYYSQIVNDFQKGDIAEGYSVSREKKESFPLTVTSAQKNPTAFYLCASTLEGVEQFFGPGTRLTVL.

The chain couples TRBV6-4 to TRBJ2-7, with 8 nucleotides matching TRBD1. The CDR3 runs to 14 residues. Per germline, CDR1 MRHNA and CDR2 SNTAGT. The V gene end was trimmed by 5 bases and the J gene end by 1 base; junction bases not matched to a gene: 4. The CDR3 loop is CASSPRDRSYEQYF. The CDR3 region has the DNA TGTGCCAGCAGTCCCCGGGACAGGTCCTACGAGCAGTACTTC.

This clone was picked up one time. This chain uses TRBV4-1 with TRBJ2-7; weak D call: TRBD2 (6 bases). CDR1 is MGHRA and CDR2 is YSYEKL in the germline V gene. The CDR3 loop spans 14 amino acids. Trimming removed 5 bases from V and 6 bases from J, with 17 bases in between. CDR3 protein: CASSYGTSSGEQYF. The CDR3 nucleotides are TGCGCCAGCAGCTACGGGACTTCCTCTGGCGAGCAGTACTTC.

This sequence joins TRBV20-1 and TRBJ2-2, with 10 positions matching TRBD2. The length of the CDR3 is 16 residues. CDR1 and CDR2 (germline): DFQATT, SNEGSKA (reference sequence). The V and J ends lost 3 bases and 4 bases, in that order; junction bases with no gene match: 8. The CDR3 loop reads CSASRGLARFTGELFF. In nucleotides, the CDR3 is TGCAGTGCTAGTCGGGGACTAGCGCGTTTCACCGGGGAGCTGTTTTTT.

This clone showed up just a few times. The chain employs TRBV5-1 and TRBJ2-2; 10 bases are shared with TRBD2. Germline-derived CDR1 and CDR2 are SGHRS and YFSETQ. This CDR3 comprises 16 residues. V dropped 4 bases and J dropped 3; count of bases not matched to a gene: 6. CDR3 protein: CASSGSGGPDTGELFF. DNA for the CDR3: TGCGCCAGCAGCGGTAGCGGGGGGCCAGACACCGGGGAGCTGTTTTTT. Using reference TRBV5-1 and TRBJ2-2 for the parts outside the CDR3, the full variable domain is KAGVTQTPRYLIKTRGQQVTLSCSPISGHRSVSWYQQTPGQGLQFLFEYFSETQRNKGNFPGRFSGRQFSNSRSEMNVSTLELGDSALYLCASSGSGGPDTGELFFGEGSRLTVL.